This T cell receptor (beta chain) was captured by sequencing in a study of shared clonotypes between healthy human individuals. The protocol was immunoSEQ multiplex PCR, while the TCRdb copy is restricted to in-frame clones and leaves out a portion. The table includes under 600,000 clones, about 96% detected once. Germline CDR1 MNHEY, CDR2 SVGAGI. This CDR3 is built from 15 residues. Trimming took 6 bases from V and 5 from J; bases not matched to a gene: 5. The chain recombines TRBV6-5 with TRBJ2-2; 11 positions match TRBD1. The sequence came from a woman in her 30s in good health. Sequenced material: naive CD4+ T cells sorted from blood. This sample's subset: CD45RA+ positively selected. In DNA, the CDR3 is TGTGCCAGCAGAGCGGACAGGGGGCAAACCGGGGAGCTGTTTTTT. It encodes CASRADRGQTGELFF.